The 5 T cell receptor beta chains in this list originate from one sample, sequenced in a study of early T cells in non-severe SARS-CoV-2 infection. TCRdb used MiXCR to reprocess the 5' RACE reads, holding one entry per CDR3 protein. Here the sample spans about 64,000 distinct CDR3 sequences, less than 5% being singletons. Sequences were obtained from whole blood. Every receptor here comes from an adult who was a healthcare worker with PCR-confirmed SARS-CoV-2 infection or an uninfected control (not recorded which).

This clonotype was seen many times. This chain joins TRBV7-8 and TRBJ1-6; no clear D gene. The CDR3 length is 16 residues. CDR1 is SGHVS and CDR2 is FQNEAQ in the germline V gene. Trimming removed 1 base from V and 4 bases from J, with 11 bases in between. The CDR3 coding sequence is TGTGCCAGCAGCTTAGATACGGGGAGATATAATTCACCCCTCCACTTT. Translated: CASSLDTGRYNSPLHF.

This clonotype was seen many times. The V gene is TRBV29-1, the J gene TRBJ1-1, with TRBD1 as a possible D gene (6 bases). The CDR3 spans 12 residues. CDR1 is SQVTM and CDR2 is ANQGSEA in the germline V gene. V was trimmed by 6 bases and J by 0 bases, leaving 8 bases between them. CDR3 in amino acids: CSVGQMNTEAFF. The CDR3 DNA reads as TGCAGCGTCGGACAGATGAACACTGAAGCTTTCTTT.

This clonotype has a count of ten or more. The CDR3 spells CASSGMTGNEQFF. The DNA of the CDR3 is TGTGCCAGCAGCGGAATGACGGGCAATGAGCAGTTCTTC. The genes are TRBV9 and TRBJ2-1; D gene ambiguous. The germline CDR1 and CDR2 sequences are SGDLS and YYNGEE. The CDR3 extends over 13 amino acids. V lost 3 bases and J 6 bases, leaving 10 bases between the germline ends.

This rearrangement joins TRBV7-2 to TRBJ2-2; D perhaps matches TRBD1 (5 bases). Per the germline V gene, CDR1 is SGHTA and CDR2 is FQGNSA. V was shortened by 6 bases and J by 7 bases, with 12 bases between the two germline ends. The CDR3 is 13 amino acids. CDR3 sequence (DNA): TGTGCCAGCAGATTGGACACGCTCGGGGAGCTGTTTTTT. Translated, it gives CASRLDTLGELFF.

In this sample, this clonotype turned up many times. J is TRBJ2-7 and V is TRBV6-1, with D possibly TRBD1 on 5 matching bases. The CDR3 sequence is 13 residues long. V lost 3 bases, J lost 5 bases, and 11 bases lay in between. Germline V gene sequence: CDR1 MNHNS, CDR2 SASEGT. Written as DNA, the CDR3 is TGTGCCAGCAGTGAGGGTCAGGGCCACGAGCAGTACTTC. It codes for CASSEGQGHEQYF.